This T cell receptor beta chain was sequenced during a study of vaccination effects on CD4 cells after COVID-19. Method: immunoSEQ multiplex PCR; TCRdb's copy keeps in-frame clones and lacks some. The profile shows tens of thousands of clones, roughly 79% of them singletons. Antigen-specific CD4+ T cells were first expanded with viral peptide pools by the ViraFEST assay and only then sequenced. Culture lasted roughly 9 days before CD4+ T cell isolation. Previously uninfected by SARS-CoV-2, the vaccine recipients also showed negative nucleocapsid antibodies. From germline, CDR1 is LNHDA and CDR2 SQIVND (reference sequence). CDR3 length: 16 residues. V shed 7 bases, J shed 7 bases, and the junction held 15 bases outside the gene matches. Comments on this clone: The antigen is unknown.

This receptor was obtained from a human donor who received a COVID-19 vaccine. The rearrangement links TRBV19 to TRBJ1-1, with TRBD1 matching over 10 bases. The sequences come from CD4+ T cells from PBMCs cultured with HCoV-229E spike peptides, collected before COVID-19 vaccination. CDR3 sequence (DNA): TGTGCCAGTAAATCAAATTCGGACAGGGGGTGGTTTGAAGCTTTCTTT. Its translation is CASKSNSDRGWFEAFF.